The next 22 T cell receptor beta chains were all read from a single sample in a study of T-cell reconstitution after alpha-beta-depleted transplantation in children. This sample's TCRbeta library carried unique molecular identifier barcodes. Each CDR3 protein gets one entry after TCRdb re-called the PCR reads with MiXCR. Counted here are about 830,000 distinct CDR3 sequences, roughly 15% occurring once; the ten biggest clones make up about 5%. This sample comprised PBMCs, mostly from graft donor cells, obtained 360 days after TCRalphabeta/CD19-depleted stem cell transplant. The receptors come from a male patient between 5 and 17 years old who had a stem cell transplant for acute lymphoblastic leukemia, so the T cells may come from the graft donor.

The rearrangement links TRBV5-1 to TRBJ1-4; D unresolved. Germline V lookup: CDR1 SGHRS, CDR2 YFSETQ. CDR3 length: 14 amino acids. Trimming removed 2 bases at V and 3 bases at J, with 8 bases between. CDR3 protein: CASSLLPANEKLFF. The CDR3 DNA reads TGCGCCAGCAGCTTACTACCGGCTAATGAAAAACTGTTTTTT.

This clonotype was recorded many times. This rearrangement joins TRBV7-2 to TRBJ2-3; TRBD2 matches at 10 bases. Germline V gene sequence: CDR1 SGHTA, CDR2 FQGNSA. J lost 1 base, V lost 7 bases, and 2 bases had no gene match. The CDR3 totals 14 residues. In DNA, the CDR3 is TGTGCCAGCAAACTAGCGGGGCGCACAGATACGCAGTATTTT. Protein sequence: CASKLAGRTDTQYF.

This clonotype was counted many times. The V and J genes are TRBV6-5 and TRBJ2-5, with D tentatively TRBD2 (6 bases). The germline V gene encodes CDR1 MNHEY and CDR2 SVGAGI. The CDR3 totals 15 residues. Trimming left V 4 bases short and J 4 bases short, with 16 bases between. CDR3 amino acids: CASSSQGMRGETQYF. The CDR3 DNA sequence: TGTGCCAGCAGTTCGCAGGGTATGCGGGGAGAGACCCAGTACTTC.

The chain joins TRBV5-6 to TRBJ1-2; D is ambiguous. The CDR3 is made up of 12 amino acids. CDR1 is SGHDT and CDR2 is YYEEEE in the germline V gene. V lost 4 bases, J lost 8 bases, and 12 bases lay in between. CDR3 sequence reads: CASSLKGAGYTF. CDR3 in DNA: TGTGCCAGCAGCCTTAAGGGAGCGGGCTACACCTTC.

The genes are TRBV20-1 and TRBJ2-5; D not resolved. The CDR3 is 14 amino acids. Germline V gene sequence: CDR1 DFQATT, CDR2 SNEGSKA (reference sequence). Trimming cost V 6 bases and J 0 bases, with 14 bases left between them. CDR3 residues: CSAPRPDYQETQYF. The CDR3 DNA sequence: TGCAGTGCCCCACGCCCAGACTACCAAGAGACCCAGTACTTC.

This clonotype has more than one count but fewer than ten. The chain links TRBV2 to TRBJ2-1; 14 nucleotides align to TRBD2. CDR3 length: 15 residues. Germline V gene sequence: CDR1 SNHLY, CDR2 FYNNEI. The junction had 5 bases not matched to a gene; V was cut back by 6 bases and J by 7 bases. The CDR3 DNA reads as TGTGCCAGCAGGCCGGGACTAGCGGGAGTTAATGAGCAGTTCTTC. Translated: CASRPGLAGVNEQFF.

There are a few counts of this clonotype. V gene TRBV4-2 combines with J gene TRBJ2-2; D unclear. Trimming pared 1 base from V and 2 bases from J, leaving 11 bases between. This CDR3 has 16 amino acids. CDR1 and CDR2 (germline): LGHNA, YNFKEQ. CDR3 loop: CASSQAQLGNTGELFF. In DNA, the CDR3 is TGTGCCAGCAGCCAAGCCCAGCTGGGTAACACCGGGGAGCTGTTTTTT.

This clonotype was detected only a few times. The V and J genes are TRBV12-3 or TRBV12-4 and TRBJ1-5; D is ambiguous. The CDR3 runs to 17 residues. Deletions cut 4 bases from V and 4 bases from J, with 20 bases between. The CDR3 sequence: CASSSLSPGSSNQPQHF. The CDR3 coding sequence is TGTGCCAGCAGTTCCCTCTCCCCGGGGAGTTCAAATCAGCCCCAGCATTTT.

This clonotype was observed a few times. This rearrangement joins TRBV5-1 to TRBJ1-4; 7 nucleotides match TRBD1. With 1 base clipped from V and 4 bases from J, the junction kept 7 bases outside the gene matches. This CDR3 is built from 16 residues. CDR1 is SGHRS and CDR2 is YFSETQ in the germline V gene. The chain's CDR3 is CASSLMAGGINEKLFF. Written as DNA, the CDR3 is TGCGCCAGCAGCTTGATGGCAGGGGGGATTAATGAAAAACTGTTTTTT.

V is TRBV9 and J is TRBJ2-1; 11 nucleotides match TRBD2. V shed 2 bases and J 9 bases; nucleotides not matched to a gene: 10. The CDR3 is 16 amino acids. Germline lookup yields CDR1 SGDLS and CDR2 YYNGEE. CDR3 residues: CASSVKLAGVRSEQFF. Written as DNA, the CDR3 is TGTGCCAGCAGCGTGAAACTAGCGGGAGTACGGAGTGAGCAGTTCTTC.

This clonotype turned up a few times. This rearrangement joins TRBV29-1 to TRBJ2-7; 10 bases fit TRBD2. From germline, CDR1 is SQVTM and CDR2 ANQGSEA. V was pared by 5 bases and J by 5 bases, with 6 bases of the junction left unmatched. The CDR3 spans 13 residues. CDR3 in amino acids: CSVLKREGNEQYF. The CDR3, as DNA: TGCAGCGTTCTCAAGCGGGAGGGAAACGAGCAGTACTTC.

This rearrangement joins TRBV5-1 to TRBJ2-7; 11 nucleotides line up with TRBD2. J was trimmed by 6 bases and V by 4 bases; bases with no gene match: 12. CDR1 SGHRS and CDR2 YFSETQ come from the germline V gene. This CDR3 contains 16 residues. The CDR3 region is CASSLTSGSSSTEQYF. DNA for the CDR3: TGCGCCAGCAGCCTAACTAGCGGGAGTTCCTCTACCGAGCAGTACTTC.

This clonotype was found a few times. The V gene is TRBV15, the J gene TRBJ1-2; 9 bases are a match to TRBD1. Germline-derived CDR1 and CDR2 are LNHNV and YYDKDF (reference sequence). CDR3 length equals 13 residues. The junction had 4 bases not matched to a gene; V was cut back by 5 bases and J by 6 bases. CDR3 nucleotide sequence: TGTGCCACCAGCGTGGACAGGGGTCATGGCTACACCTTC. Its translation: CATSVDRGHGYTF.

The table lists this clonotype with many counts. The V and J genes are TRBV10-3 and TRBJ2-7, with 10 bases fitting TRBD2. The J segment lost 3 bases and the V segment lost 4 bases, leaving 9 bases of the junction unmatched. Germline lookup yields CDR1 ENHRY and CDR2 SYGVKD. This CDR3 region has 16 residues. This CDR3 reads CAISGGLAGVGYEQYF. DNA for the CDR3: TGTGCCATCAGTGGTGGCCTAGCGGGAGTAGGCTACGAGCAGTACTTC.

There are many counts of this clonotype. J is TRBJ2-5 and V is TRBV9, with D possibly called TRBD1 or TRBD2 (5 bases each). The ends were cut back, 4 bases at V and 5 bases at J, with 15 bases in the middle. CDR1 and CDR2 (germline): SGDLS, YYNGEE. The CDR3 has 14 amino acids. The CDR3 DNA sequence: TGTGCCAGCAGCTATACATCGGGGCCCGAGACCCAGTACTTC. This translates into CASSYTSGPETQYF.

The chain couples TRBV7-8 to TRBJ2-4, with 7 bases that match TRBD2. Germline V gene lookup returns CDR1 SGHVS and CDR2 FQNEAQ. The CDR3 runs to 15 residues. The V and J ends lost 1 base and 7 bases, in that order; junction bases with no gene match: 7. The CDR3 reads CASSLVGGPRNIQYF. The CDR3 DNA is TGTGCCAGCAGCTTAGTGGGAGGGCCAAGGAACATTCAGTACTTC.

This clonotype turned up a few times. This rearrangement joins TRBV4-2 to TRBJ1-4, with 9 bases that match TRBD1. This CDR3 has 16 amino acids. After removal of 1 base from V and 2 bases from J, the junction contained 2 bases not matched to a gene. CDR1 is LGHNA, CDR2 YNFKEQ, per germline. Written as DNA, the CDR3 is TGTGCCAGCAGCCAAGCGGACAGGGGCACTAATGAAAAACTGTTTTTT. Its translation is CASSQADRGTNEKLFF.

V usage is TRBV4-1 and J usage is TRBJ2-7; D assignment may be TRBD1 or TRBD2 (6 bases each). The CDR3 is 16 amino acids. The ends were cut back, 0 bases at V and 3 bases at J, with 15 bases in the middle. Per the germline V gene, CDR1 is MGHRA and CDR2 is YSYEKL. The CDR3 region is CASSQDGGRGIYEQYF. Here the CDR3 DNA reads TGCGCCAGCAGCCAAGATGGGGGGCGAGGAATCTACGAGCAGTACTTC.

The rearrangement uses TRBV28 and TRBJ1-2; D unresolved. CDR1 MDHEN and CDR2 SYDVKM come from the germline V gene. CDR3 length: 15 residues. V lost 5 bases and J lost 8, with 21 bases in between. CDR3 sequence reads: CASSITDTDPRGYTF. In DNA, the CDR3 is TGTGCCAGCAGTATAACCGATACAGACCCGCGGGGCTACACCTTC.

This clonotype came up a few times. The rearrangement links TRBV15 to TRBJ2-3; D not certain. The V end lost 0 bases, the J end lost 8 bases, and 9 bases lay between the germline ends. The V gene's germline CDR1 is LNHNV and CDR2 YYDKDF (reference sequence). CDR3 length equals 13 residues. CDR3 in amino acids: CATSREWTGTQYF. Here the CDR3 DNA reads TGTGCCACCAGCAGAGAGTGGACGGGTACGCAGTATTTT.

This clonotype came up a few times. The chain links TRBV7-7 to TRBJ2-2, with TRBD1 matching 7 bases. Germline values: CDR1 SSHAT, CDR2 FNYEAQ (reference sequence). CDR3 size: 15 residues. Losses at the gene ends were 1 base for V and 4 bases for J; bases not matched to a gene: 3. CDR3 protein: CASSLEGGGTGELFF. CDR3 bases: TGTGCCAGCAGCTTAGAAGGGGGCGGCACCGGGGAGCTGTTTTTT.

This clonotype was seen at least ten times. The chain uses TRBV5-1 and TRBJ2-1; 7 nucleotides agree with TRBD2. Trimming cost V 0 bases and J 5 bases; bases outside gene matches: 11. The CDR3 is made up of 17 amino acids. The germline V gene has CDR1 SGHRS and CDR2 YFSETQ. CDR3 amino acids: CASSLDRLREKNNEQFF. Written as DNA, the CDR3 is TGCGCCAGCAGCTTGGACCGGTTGCGGGAGAAAAACAATGAGCAGTTCTTC. Variable domain in full (rest from reference TRBV5-1 and TRBJ2-1): KAGVTQTPRYLIKTRGQQVTLSCSPISGHRSVSWYQQTPGQGLQFLFEYFSETQRNKGNFPGRFSGRQFSNSRSEMNVSTLELGDSALYLCASSLDRLREKNNEQFFGPGTRLTVL.